Listed below are T cell receptor beta chains from one sample, sequenced in a study of T cells in Graves' hyperthyroidism and ophthalmopathy. In TCRdb, the multiplex PCR reads were re-called with MiXCR into one record per CDR3 protein. This sample has 600,000 or so distinct CDR3 sequences, with about 43% found just once. Sequenced sample: peripheral blood or thyroid tissue (not recorded which). Every receptor here comes from a woman aged 18-29 years with Graves' hyperthyroidism. CDR3s include the opening cysteine and the closing phenylalanine or tryptophan. Each record gives: D gene, V gene, J gene, clone size, CDR3 DNA, CDR3 protein. D genes are given only for firm matches. The listing skips clone size in some rows; elsewhere it reads once, few, many or a size class.

>-|TRBV30|TRBJ1-2|-
TGTGCCTGGAGTGTAACCCTGAGCCGGGCCTATGGCTACACCTTC
CAWSVTLSRAYGYTF
>TRBD2|TRBV9|TRBJ2-7|-
TGCGCCAGCAGCTTGTCTAGCGGTTCCCTCTCTGGTGAGCAGTACTTC
CASSLSSGSLSGEQYF
>-|TRBV19|TRBJ1-1|-
TGTGCCAGTAGTTATGCGGCGATGACTGAAGCTTTCTTT
CASSYAAMTEAFF
>-|TRBV6-5|TRBJ1-4|-
TGTGCCAGCAGTTACAGAAGACAGCTTGGGGAAAAACTGTTTTTT
CASSYRRQLGEKLFF
>-|TRBV7-2|TRBJ2-5|once
TGTGCCAGCAGCTTTCCCGCCTACGGGCTCCAAGAGACCCAGTACTTC
CASSFPAYGLQETQYF
>TRBD1|TRBV24-1|TRBJ2-2|-
TGTGCCACCAGTGATTTGCCCTCCCTCCGGGACAGGGGCACCGGGGAGCTGTTTTTT
CATSDLPSLRDRGTGELFF
>-|TRBV6-1|TRBJ1-6|-
TGTGCCAGCAGTGAATGGACCCAAGAAAATTCACCCCTCCACTTT
CASSEWTQENSPLHF
>-|TRBV20-1|TRBJ1-5|once
TGCAGTGCTAGACTCCTCCACGGCGGGCCCCAGCATTTT
CSARLLHGGPQHF
>-|TRBV7-9|TRBJ1-2|-
TGTGCCAGCAGCTACGACACAGGCCCTTGGGGCCACACCTTC
CASSYDTGPWGHTF
>-|TRBV7-3|TRBJ1-1|-
TGTGCCAGCAGCTCCTACCCTTCCCCGGTCACCTGGGGGACTGAAGCTTTCTTT
CASSSYPSPVTWGTEAFF
>-|TRBV29-1|TRBJ1-2|-
TGCAGCCAAGCCCGCGGGTCTAACTATGGCTACACCTTC
CSQARGSNYGYTF
>-|TRBV24-1|TRBJ1-5|-
TGTGCCACCAGTGATGGACTGCCCCAGCATTTT
CATSDGLPQHF
>-|TRBV7-9|TRBJ1-4|many
TGTGCCAGCAGTCAAGACAGGAATGAAAAACTGTTTTTT
CASSQDRNEKLFF
>TRBD1|TRBV2|TRBJ2-2|-
TGTGCCAGCAGGGACAGGGCAACGAACACCGGGGAGCTGTTTTTT
CASRDRATNTGELFF
>-|TRBV7-3|TRBJ1-5|-
TGTGCCAGCAGCCCGACGGTGGGAGGGCCCCAGCATTTT
CASSPTVGGPQHF
>TRBD2|TRBV20-1|TRBJ2-7|-
TGCAGTGCCCCGGCGGGAGGTCTTATCTACGAGCAGTACTTC
CSAPAGGLIYEQYF
>-|TRBV11-2|TRBJ1-1|many
TGTGCCAGCAGCTTAGAAAGCGGCACTGAAGCTTTCTTT
CASSLESGTEAFF
>-|TRBV6-6|TRBJ1-2|few
TGTGCCAGCACCGTAGAGGGGGTCTATGGCTACACCTTC
CASTVEGVYGYTF
>-|TRBV5-4|TRBJ1-1|-
TGTGCCAGCAGCTTGGCCACCGCAGGCTTGGTGAACACTGAAGCTTTCTTT
CASSLATAGLVNTEAFF
>-|TRBV15|TRBJ2-6|-
TGTGCCACCAGCAGAGATGGGCTGCCTGGGGCCAACGTCCTGACTTTC
CATSRDGLPGANVLTF
>-|TRBV2|TRBJ1-6|few
TGTGCCAGCAGTTTATCTTCCAGTTTCTATAATTCACCCCTCCACTTT
CASSLSSSFYNSPLHF
>-|TRBV12-3/TRBV12-4|TRBJ1-6|many
TGTGCCAGCAGTTTCGCGGGGGGATCCCTCCACTTT
CASSFAGGSLHF
>-|TRBV15|TRBJ2-3|many
TGTGCCACCAGCAGCACAGATACGCAGTATTTT
CATSSTDTQYF
>-|TRBV9|TRBJ1-1|-
TGTGCCAACAGCGTACAGCCGAACACTGAAGCTTTCTTT
CANSVQPNTEAFF
>-|TRBV29-1|TRBJ2-2|-
TGCAGCGGGAACACCGGGGAGCTGTTTTTT
CSGNTGELFF
>-|TRBV10-3|TRBJ1-1|many
TGTGCCAGCAATGAGGGTCCCACTGAAGCTTTCTTT
CASNEGPTEAFF
>-|TRBV24-1|TRBJ2-7|many
TGTGCCACCACCCTTGGTCGACCCTACGAGCAGTACTTC
CATTLGRPYEQYF
>-|TRBV9|TRBJ1-3|-
TGTGCCAGCAACCAAGCCGGTGGGGGGCTTAGAAACACCATATATTTT
CASNQAGGGLRNTIYF
>-|TRBV20-1|TRBJ1-5|few
TGCAGTGCCATGGCGGGGGGGAATCAGCCCCAGCATTTT
CSAMAGGNQPQHF
>-|TRBV29-1|TRBJ1-2|many
TGCAGCGTTCCAAGCCGGAATGGCTACACCTTC
CSVPSRNGYTF
>-|TRBV5-1|TRBJ2-7|many
TGCGCCAGCAGCCCCCGGGACGGGTCCTACGAGCAGTACTTC
CASSPRDGSYEQYF
>-|TRBV6-1|TRBJ1-5|-
TGTGCCAGCAGTGTTAGGGGATTACAGGGTAGCAATCAGCCCCAGCATTTT
CASSVRGLQGSNQPQHF
>-|TRBV20-1|TRBJ1-1|-
TGCAGTGCTGAAAAGACGGCGGAAGCTTTCTTT
CSAEKTAEAFF
>TRBD1|TRBV10-3|TRBJ2-7|-
TGTGCCAGCAGTTACGGCAGGGGGAACGAGCAGTACTTC
CASSYGRGNEQYF
>TRBD2|TRBV7-9|TRBJ2-7|few
TGTGCCAGCAGCATTATTCTAGCGGGAGGGCCGAAGCAGTACTTC
CASSIILAGGPKQYF
>-|TRBV7-2|TRBJ2-7|-
TGTGCCAGCAGCCCCGGGCACACGAGCTCCTACGAGCAGTACTTC
CASSPGHTSSYEQYF
>-|TRBV29-1|TRBJ1-1|many
TGCAGCGTTCCTAACAGGGTGATGAACACTGAAGCTTTCTTT
CSVPNRVMNTEAFF
>-|TRBV9|TRBJ2-7|few
TGTGCCAGCAGCTTGGTAGAAAGCGAGCAGTACTTC
CASSLVESEQYF
>-|TRBV20-1|TRBJ1-2|many
TGCAGTGCTACAGGAGGGTATGGCTACACCTTC
CSATGGYGYTF